These 28 T cell receptor beta chains were sequenced from one sample in a study of T cells in Graves' hyperthyroidism and ophthalmopathy. Authors of the study amplified TCR beta CDR3 regions from RNA transcripts. The HTBI primer set drove a first-round RT-PCR of the TCR CDR3. TCRdb used MiXCR to reprocess the multiplex PCR reads, holding one entry per CDR3 protein. The profile shows 550,000 to 600,000 distinct CDR3 sequences, 16% of them singletons. The sequencing sample was made of blood. The receptors were sampled from a woman younger than 30 with Graves' hyperthyroidism.

This clonotype was found many times. V usage is TRBV6-6 and J usage is TRBJ2-1, with D tentatively TRBD1 (5 bases). V gave up 2 bases and J gave up 4 bases, with 18 bases separating them. The CDR3 covers 17 residues. In germline, CDR1 is MNHNY, CDR2 SVGAGI (reference sequence). The CDR3 spells CASSYPNHEAGYNEQFF. The CDR3 nucleotides are TGTGCCAGCAGTTACCCCAACCATGAGGCAGGGTACAATGAGCAGTTCTTC.

This clonotype was seen many times. The genes are TRBV20-1 and TRBJ2-2; D may correspond to TRBD1 or TRBD2 (5 bases each). CDR1 is DFQATT, CDR2 SNEGSKA, per germline (reference sequence). With 2 bases removed from V and 4 bases from J, the gap between germline ends came to 14 bases. This CDR3 region has 15 residues. CDR3 nucleotides: TGCAGTGCTAGATTGGGGGATTGGGGCACCGGGGAGCTGTTTTTT. It is translated as CSARLGDWGTGELFF.

This clonotype was picked up many times. The V and J genes are TRBV3-1 and TRBJ2-5; unclear D gene. The CDR3 has 14 residues. Germline V CDR1 and CDR2: LGHDT, YNNKEL (reference sequence). The V gene lost 3 bases and the J gene lost 2 bases, with 10 bases spanning the gap. For the CDR3, the DNA is TGTGCCAGCAGCCAGGAACTCGGGCAAGAGACCCAGTACTTC. It is translated as CASSQELGQETQYF.

V usage is TRBV30 and J usage is TRBJ2-3; TRBD2 agrees at 11 bases. V dropped 0 bases and J dropped 6; count of bases not matched to a gene: 2. Looked up from germline, CDR1 is GTSNPN and CDR2 is SVGIG (reference sequence). This CDR3 has 14 residues. CDR3 sequence: CAWSVLAGGDTQYF. In DNA, the CDR3 is TGTGCCTGGAGTGTGCTAGCGGGGGGTGATACGCAGTATTTT.

The chain uses TRBV9 and TRBJ2-3; possibly TRBD2 for D (6 bases). V was shortened by 4 bases and J by 1 base, with 16 bases between the two germline ends. This CDR3 is built from 16 residues. Germline-derived CDR1 and CDR2 are SGDLS and YYNGEE. CDR3 nucleotide sequence: TGTGCCAGCAGCTCCGGAAGCGGAGGGCGCACAGATACGCAGTATTTT. Protein sequence: CASSSGSGGRTDTQYF.

The sample holds a few counts of this clonotype. This chain joins TRBV25-1 and TRBJ2-1; 9 bases fit TRBD2. CDR1 is MGHDK, CDR2 SYGVNS, per germline. The CDR3 sequence is 15 residues long. J lost 5 bases, V lost 4 bases, and 6 bases had no gene match. In DNA form, the CDR3 reads TGTGCCAGCAGTGTAGCTAGCGGGATGAACAATGAGCAGTTCTTC. This sequence encodes CASSVASGMNNEQFF.

The chain has TRBV12-3 or TRBV12-4 and TRBJ2-2, with D possibly TRBD1 on 6 matching bases. The CDR3 is 16 residues long. V dropped 3 bases and J dropped 4 bases, with 15 bases sitting between them. CDR3 region: CASSFGRGRGTGELFF. CDR3 bases: TGTGCCAGCAGTTTCGGCAGGGGACGGGGCACCGGGGAGCTGTTTTTT.

This clonotype was found a few times. The V call is TRBV20-1, the J call TRBJ2-3; TRBD2 agrees at 12 bases. The CDR3 loop spans 15 amino acids. Germline trimming cut 5 bases from V and 4 bases from J; bases unmatched to any gene: 7. Germline loops: CDR1 DFQATT, CDR2 SNEGSKA (reference sequence). The CDR3 here is CSASGASGGADTQYF. The CDR3 bases are TGCAGTGCTTCCGGGGCTAGCGGGGGGGCAGATACGCAGTATTTT.

This clonotype was recorded many times. The rearrangement uses TRBV28 and TRBJ2-5; 14 bases map to TRBD2. The CDR3 totals 15 residues. The V gene's germline CDR1 is MDHEN and CDR2 SYDVKM. V shed 7 bases, J shed 4 bases, and the junction held 5 bases outside the gene matches. As DNA, the CDR3 is TGTGCCAGCAACCTAGGACTAGCGGGAGGAGAGACCCAGTACTTC. The encoded protein is CASNLGLAGGETQYF.

The chain is built from TRBV19 and TRBJ2-5; no clear D. Germline V CDR1 and CDR2: LNHDA, SQIVND (reference sequence). There are 13 residues in the CDR3. Between the trimmed V and J ends, which lost 1 base and 5 bases, there was a span of 8 bases. CDR3 sequence (DNA): TGTGCCAGTAGTATAGGGTTTGGGGAGACCCAGTACTTC. Protein sequence: CASSIGFGETQYF.

The chain joins TRBV20-1 to TRBJ1-6, with 8 bases that match TRBD1. The CDR3 runs 14 residues. V lost 6 bases and J lost 7; bases outside the gene matches: 8. Germline CDR1 is DFQATT and CDR2 is SNEGSKA (reference sequence). The CDR3 loop reads CSATRDRINSPLHF. For the CDR3, the DNA is TGCAGTGCGACTAGGGACAGGATCAATTCACCCCTCCACTTT.

This clonotype appeared a few times. The CDR3 nucleotides read TGCAGTGCTAGAGATCGTAAGGGGCCTTCACCCCTCCACTTT. Protein sequence: CSARDRKGPSPLHF. This chain uses TRBV20-1 with TRBJ1-6, with a tentative D call TRBD1 (5 bases). Trimming pared 0 bases from V and 9 bases from J, leaving 12 bases between. CDR1 is DFQATT, CDR2 SNEGSKA, per germline (reference sequence). CDR3 length: 14 amino acids.

This clonotype was counted between two and nine times. The genes are TRBV9 and TRBJ1-1, with D perhaps TRBD1 (6 bases). The CDR3 loop spans 17 amino acids. The germline V and J ends were trimmed by 4 bases and 1 base, with 20 bases remaining between them. Per germline, CDR1 SGDLS and CDR2 YYNGEE. CDR3 region: CASSKGGDWRSNTEAFF. For the CDR3, the DNA is TGTGCCAGCAGCAAAGGGGGGGATTGGCGGTCGAACACTGAAGCTTTCTTT.

This clonotype came up many times. This chain joins TRBV30 and TRBJ2-5; 10 nucleotides match TRBD2. Germline values: CDR1 GTSNPN, CDR2 SVGIG (reference sequence). CDR3 length: 18 amino acids. The V segment lost 4 bases and the J segment 3 bases; nucleotides outside the gene matches: 17. Here the CDR3 DNA reads TGTGCCTGGACGAGAGCCGGGACTAGCGCCCCGGGGGAAGAGACCCAGTACTTC. As protein: CAWTRAGTSAPGEETQYF.

This clonotype came up a few times. A much larger clone sits a single nucleotide away, making a read error possible. This chain connects TRBV12-3 or TRBV12-4 to TRBJ2-7; TRBD1 aligns across 9 bases. The CDR3 is 13 residues long. This CDR3 is CAGSFGTGYEQYF. The CDR3 DNA reads TGTGCCGGCAGTTTCGGGACAGGGTACGAGCAGTACTTC.

This clonotype showed up just a few times. V is TRBV30 and J is TRBJ2-7; tentative D call: TRBD2 (6 bases). This CDR3 region has 14 residues. V lost 2 bases and J 5 bases, leaving 16 bases between the germline ends. CDR1 is GTSNPN, CDR2 SVGIG, per germline (reference sequence). The CDR3 DNA is TGTGCCTGGAGTACAACGGCGGGGTCCCACGAGCAGTACTTC. It encodes CAWSTTAGSHEQYF.

A few counts support this clonotype. This chain joins TRBV24-1 and TRBJ2-1; D is possibly TRBD2 (7 bases). With 4 bases removed from V and 2 bases from J, the gap between germline ends came to 14 bases. CDR1 and CDR2 (germline): KGHDR, SFDVKD. The CDR3 covers 16 residues. The CDR3 protein is CATSEGGRGAYNEQFF. The DNA of the CDR3 is TGTGCCACCAGTGAGGGGGGGCGCGGGGCCTACAATGAGCAGTTCTTC.

This clonotype was seen at least ten times. This sequence joins TRBV11-2 and TRBJ2-1; 9 bases line up with TRBD2. Per germline, CDR1 SGHAT and CDR2 FQNNGV. The CDR3 is 16 amino acids. The ends lost 1 base at V and 2 bases at J; junction bases unmatched: 3. The CDR3 bases are TGTGCCAGCAGCTTAGGGGGCGGGAGGGCCTACAATGAGCAGTTCTTC. Protein product: CASSLGGGRAYNEQFF.

V usage is TRBV6-2 or TRBV6-3 and J usage is TRBJ1-1; 11 bases are shared with TRBD1. After removal of 6 bases from V and 4 bases from J, the junction contained 7 bases not matched to a gene. This CDR3 has 15 amino acids. CDR1 is MNHEY, CDR2 SVGEGT, per germline. In DNA, the CDR3 is TGTGCCAGCAGCCGGACAGGGGGCCTCGGCACTGAAGCTTTCTTT. This encodes CASSRTGGLGTEAFF.

The chain uses TRBV27 and TRBJ2-3, with 11 bases identical to TRBD2. The V gene's germline CDR1 is MNHEY and CDR2 SMNVEV (reference sequence). The CDR3 loop spans 16 amino acids. The V and J ends lost 5 bases and 7 bases, in that order; junction bases with no gene match: 11. The CDR3 DNA sequence: TGTGCCAGCAGTCGCGGGACTAGCGGTCTCGTGAATACGCAGTATTTT. This gives the protein CASSRGTSGLVNTQYF.

There are a few counts of this clonotype. The chain uses TRBV7-2 and TRBJ2-1; the D gene is possibly TRBD2 (5 bases). Per germline, CDR1 SGHTA and CDR2 FQGNSA. Trimming cost V 5 bases and J 6 bases, with 11 bases left between them. The CDR3 contains 13 residues. The CDR3 DNA sequence: TGTGCCAGCAGCCGTGGACTTCTCAATGAGCAGTTCTTC. It encodes CASSRGLLNEQFF.

This clonotype was recorded once. The genes are TRBV9 and TRBJ2-3, with D possibly called TRBD1 or TRBD2 (5 bases each). The CDR3 loop spans 17 amino acids. Trimming took off 4 bases at V and 8 bases at J, with 26 bases between the two ends. CDR1 SGDLS and CDR2 YYNGEE come from the germline V gene. CDR3 protein: CASSQYDKDGALSTQYF. CDR3 sequence (DNA): TGTGCCAGCAGCCAATATGATAAGGACGGGGCTTTGAGTACGCAGTATTTT.

The rearrangement joins TRBV6-9 to TRBJ1-3; weak D call: TRBD1 (5 bases). The CDR3 consists of 14 residues. Germline loops: CDR1 MNHGY, CDR2 SVAAGI. Trimming took 6 bases from V and 2 from J, leaving 11 bases between them. This chain's CDR3 is CASSYGTTGNTIYF. CDR3 DNA sequence: TGTGCCAGCAGCTATGGGACGACTGGAAACACCATATATTTT.

In regard to this clonotype: One base away lies a much larger clone, so this may be a sequencing read error. The V gene is TRBV7-2, the J gene TRBJ2-3, with D perhaps TRBD1 or TRBD2 (5 bases each). In germline, CDR1 is SGHTA, CDR2 FQGNSA. V lost 8 bases to trimming and J lost 6 bases, with 18 bases between them. The CDR3 extends over 14 amino acids. CDR3 bases: TGTGCCAGCGGCCTGGGACCCAGCCCTGATACGCAGTATTTT. Translation: CASGLGPSPDTQYF.

This clonotype showed up just a few times. J is TRBJ2-1 and V is TRBV7-6; 10 nucleotides align to TRBD2. V shed 5 bases and J 3 bases; nucleotides not matched to a gene: 7. CDR1 is SGHVS, CDR2 FNYEAQ, per germline. This CDR3 region has 16 residues. The CDR3 reads CASSTWTSGFYNEQFF. CDR3 sequence (DNA): TGTGCCAGCAGCACATGGACTAGCGGATTCTACAATGAGCAGTTCTTC. Full variable domain (remainder filled in from reference TRBV7-6 and TRBJ2-1): GAGVSQSPRYKVTKRGQDVALRCDPISGHVSLYWYRQALGQGPEFLTYFNYEAQQDKSGLPNDRFSAERPEGSISTLTIQRTEQRDSAMYRCASSTWTSGFYNEQFFGPGTRLTVL.

The rearrangement links TRBV7-2 to TRBJ2-3, with D possibly being TRBD1 or TRBD2 (5 bases each). V lost 7 bases, J lost 3 bases, and 14 bases lay in between. The CDR3 sequence is 14 residues long. The germline CDR1 and CDR2 sequences are SGHTA and FQGNSA. CDR3 nucleotides: TGTGCCAGCACCCTCCCAGGGAGAACAGATACGCAGTATTTT. Its translation is CASTLPGRTDTQYF.

This clonotype was counted once. Germline is not matched at one junction end, which may reflect a read error. This chain connects TRBV11-2 to TRBJ1-2; TRBD1 matches at 7 bases. The CDR3 spans 12 residues. The germline gives CDR1 SGHAT, CDR2 FQNNGV. For the CDR3, the DNA is TGTGCCAGCAGCCAGGGGGGCTATAGCTACACCTTC. Translation: CASSQGGYSYTF.

This clonotype has more than one count but fewer than ten. The chain recombines TRBV29-1 with TRBJ2-1; D is unclear. Germline V gives CDR1 SQVTM, CDR2 ANQGSEA. The ends were cut back, 4 bases at V and 4 bases at J, with 8 bases in the middle. The CDR3 runs 12 residues. The chain's CDR3 is CSVARVYNEQFF. The DNA for the CDR3 is TGCAGCGTTGCCCGGGTTTACAATGAGCAGTTCTTC.